This T cell receptor beta chain comes out of a study of early T cells in non-severe SARS-CoV-2 infection (dated by TCRdb to about 2021). Notes on the research overall: Because TCR sequencing was done on bulk RNA from unsorted whole blood, the alpha and beta chains could not be paired. Broad study findings and their caveats: VDJdb matching was skewed toward anti-spike CD8 responses and likely underestimated virus-specific expansions by missing private and CD4 specificities.

Libraries were prepared through 5' RACE. Sequenced using a NextSeq 500. In the TCR library protocol, unique molecular identifiers were attached to individual cDNA molecules to correct for PCR bias and sequencing error. Sequencing covered both TCR alpha and beta chains, and within each sample the abundances of alpha and beta sequences were tightly co-correlated. From the authors' description of their analysis: Decombinator V4 was used to perform V gene, J gene and CDR3 annotation of TCR sequences. Expanded TCRs were defined as changing significantly between any two time points under a Poisson model with p below 0.0001. TCR abundances were normalised to the total number of TCRs sequenced per sample and expressed as counts per million. TRAV1-2 paired with TRAJ12, TRAJ20 or TRAJ33 defined MAIT TCRs, while TRAV10 paired with TRAJ18 defined iNKT TCRs. VDJdb, accessed 1 November 2021, was searched for CMV, EBV and SARS-CoV-2 annotated TCRs, with TCRs annotated for multiple antigens excluded. TCRdb cleaned the public reads at Q25 with fastp, built clones with MiXCR and kept in-frame beta chains. Rows merge per CDR3 protein into single entries with the most common DNA and genes. The V and J calls follow TCRdb's processing rather than the paper's. The sample table lists about 32,000 distinct CDR3 sequences, about 5% of them with a count of one. Roughly 3.6% of the sample is in the top ten clones.

The germline V gene (reference sequence) sets CDR1 to WNHNN and CDR2 to SYGVQD. The CDR3 holds 17 amino acids from the cysteine to the phenylalanine. Only the CDR3 DNA stays, 51 bases, in frame from base 1. Germline trimming: 4 bases from V, 10 bases from J; junction bases outside gene matches: 18. The study was a case-control design nested within a healthcare worker cohort in London, UK, with weekly nasopharyngeal swab PCR tests and blood sampling. Healthcare workers were enrolled in the week of the UK lockdown, from 23 to 31 March 2020, and were followed every week for up to about 16 weeks. This clonotype was counted between two and nine times. The target of this receptor is not known. Nothing much larger sits one base from this clone, and base qualities are not available.

The sequencing input was whole blood. This clonotype originated in an adult who was a healthcare worker with PCR-confirmed SARS-CoV-2 infection or an uninfected control (not recorded which). The rearranged segments are TRBV10-1 and TRBJ2-1; 8 of the junction bases match TRBD2. Here the CDR3 is given as CASSVQPGLVEGGEQFF. In nucleotides, the sequence is TGCGCCAGCAGTGTCCAGCCGGGACTAGTAGAGGGGGGAGAGCAGTTCTTC.